The present TCR beta chain was sequenced within a study of breast tumors, draining lymph nodes, adjacent tissues. The lymph nodes were axillary draining lymph nodes from breast cancer patients. One entry per CDR3 protein, called by TCRdb with MiXCR from the multiplex PCR reads. The sample lists 83,000 or so distinct CDR3 sequences; roughly 19% were seen once. V shed 6 bases and J shed 2 bases, with 8 bases lying between them. This CDR3 has 12 residues. This clonotype came up many times. The source is a female donor with breast cancer. Some clones in this sample may be carry-over from other donors' samples. This chain uses TRBV12-3 or TRBV12-4 with TRBJ2-7; D uncertain. Specimen: axillary lymph node tissue. CDR3 DNA: TGTGCCAGCAGCCCTCCCACCTACGAGCAGTACTTC. It encodes CASSPPTYEQYF.